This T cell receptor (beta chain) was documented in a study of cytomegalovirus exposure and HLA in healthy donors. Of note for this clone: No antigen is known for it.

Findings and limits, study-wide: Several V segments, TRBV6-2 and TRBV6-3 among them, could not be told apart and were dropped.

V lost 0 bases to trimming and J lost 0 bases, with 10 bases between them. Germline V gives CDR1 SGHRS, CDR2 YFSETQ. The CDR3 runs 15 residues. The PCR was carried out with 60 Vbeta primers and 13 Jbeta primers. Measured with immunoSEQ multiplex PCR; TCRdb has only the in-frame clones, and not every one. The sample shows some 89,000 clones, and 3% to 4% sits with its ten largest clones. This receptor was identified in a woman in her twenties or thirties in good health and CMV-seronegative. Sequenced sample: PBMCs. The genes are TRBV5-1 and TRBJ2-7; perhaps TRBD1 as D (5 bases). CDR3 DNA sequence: TGCGCCAGCAGCTTGGAAACAGGTGTCTCCTACGAGCAGTACTTC. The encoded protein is CASSLETGVSYEQYF.